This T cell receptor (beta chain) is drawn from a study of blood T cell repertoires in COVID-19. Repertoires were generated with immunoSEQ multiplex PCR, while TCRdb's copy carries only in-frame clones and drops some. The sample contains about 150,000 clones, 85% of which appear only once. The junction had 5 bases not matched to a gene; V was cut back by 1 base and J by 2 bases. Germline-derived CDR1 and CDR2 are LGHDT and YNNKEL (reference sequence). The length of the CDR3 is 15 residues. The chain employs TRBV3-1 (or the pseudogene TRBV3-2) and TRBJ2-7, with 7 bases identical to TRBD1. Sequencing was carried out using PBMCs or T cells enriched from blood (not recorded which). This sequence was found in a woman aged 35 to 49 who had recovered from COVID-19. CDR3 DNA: TGTGCCAGCAGCCAAGTAGGGACAGAAACCTACGAGCAGTACTTC. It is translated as CASSQVGTETYEQYF.